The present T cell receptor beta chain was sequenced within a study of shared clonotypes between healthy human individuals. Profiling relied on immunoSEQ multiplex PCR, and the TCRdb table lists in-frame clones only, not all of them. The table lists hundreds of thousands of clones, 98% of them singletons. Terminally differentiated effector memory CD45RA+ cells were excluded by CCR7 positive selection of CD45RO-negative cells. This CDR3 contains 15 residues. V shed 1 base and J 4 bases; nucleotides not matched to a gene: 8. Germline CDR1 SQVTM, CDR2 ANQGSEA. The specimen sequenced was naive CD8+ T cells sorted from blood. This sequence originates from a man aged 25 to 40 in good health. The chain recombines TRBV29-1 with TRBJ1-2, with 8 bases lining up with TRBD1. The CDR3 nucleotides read TGCAGCGTTGAAGGGGAGGACAGGGTTGGCTATGGCTACACCTTC. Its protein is CSVEGEDRVGYGYTF.